This T cell receptor (beta chain) stems from a study of blood T cell repertoires in COVID-19. Across the study: Samples came from the United States, Italy and Spain, spanning acute and convalescent COVID-19. PBMCs, B-cell-depleted T cells, or T cells provided the cDNA or gDNA that made up the material.

In the study's own analysis: Cell counts per sample came from amplifying reference gene primers. TCRdb's table, derived via immunoSEQ multiplex PCR, lists solely in-frame clones and lacks some. Clonal size and the V and J genes are those of that table, whereas D and trimming came from the DNA. The sample contains fewer than 20,000 clones, more than 70% of which appear only once. V was clipped by 4 bases and J by 6 bases, with 16 bases between them. The CDR3 runs to 15 residues. Germline V gene lookup returns CDR1 SGHNT and CDR2 YYREEE (reference sequence). The clonotype originates from a middle-aged man with active COVID-19. The gene calls are TRBV5-4 and TRBJ1-4; weak D call: TRBD1 (6 bases). What was sequenced was peripheral blood. CDR3: CASSARGVGDEKLFF. The CDR3 DNA reads as TGTGCCAGCAGCGCCAGGGGAGTTGGAGATGAAAAACTGTTTTTT.